This paragraph covers one T cell receptor (beta chain) sequence. Data came from immunoSEQ multiplex PCR; TCRdb stores just in-frame clones and leaves some out. The data contain about 75,000 clones, under 95% of them singletons. These data belong to a study of OX40 agonist ivuxolimab in advanced cancers. Study-wide context: A male proportion of over 70% was recorded, with mean age around 62 years and range about 20 to 85. The eligibility criteria allowed prior anti-PD-1, anti-PD-L1 or anti-CTLA-4 therapy, and 40% had some.

The receptor was derived from an adult with an advanced solid tumor such as melanoma, head and neck, liver or kidney cancer. This specimen was CD4+ or CD8+ T cells sorted from blood, taken in a trial of the OX40 agonist ivuxolimab.

The DNA of the CDR3 is TGTGCCAGCAGTTTATTGGGCCAGGGACCTAATGAAAAACTGTTTTTT. Translating gives CASSLLGQGPNEKLFF. V and J are TRBV28 and TRBJ1-4; D is perhaps TRBD1 (5 bases). Germline V gene data show CDR1 as MDHEN and CDR2 as SYDVKM. Trimming removed 1 base from V and 3 bases from J, with 12 bases in between. The CDR3 extends over 16 amino acids.